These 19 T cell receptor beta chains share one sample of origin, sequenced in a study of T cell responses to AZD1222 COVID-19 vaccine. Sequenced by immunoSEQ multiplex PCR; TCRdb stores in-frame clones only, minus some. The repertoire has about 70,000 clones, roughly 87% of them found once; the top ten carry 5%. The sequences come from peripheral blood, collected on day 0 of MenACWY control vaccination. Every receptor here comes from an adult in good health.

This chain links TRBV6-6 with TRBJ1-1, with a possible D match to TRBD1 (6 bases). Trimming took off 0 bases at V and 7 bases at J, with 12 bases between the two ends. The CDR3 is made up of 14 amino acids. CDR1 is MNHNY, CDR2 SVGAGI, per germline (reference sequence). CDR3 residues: CASSYSGQIFEAFF. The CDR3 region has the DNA TGTGCCAGCAGTTACTCAGGACAGATATTTGAAGCTTTCTTT.

As DNA, the CDR3 is TGTGCCAGCAGTCCCCTTGGGAGAGTCGGACAAGAGACCCAGTACTTC. This translates into CASSPLGRVGQETQYF. The rearrangement links TRBV6-2 or TRBV6-3 to TRBJ2-5; D perhaps matches TRBD2 (5 bases). Germline loops: CDR1 MNHEY, CDR2 SVGEGT. V was cut by 5 bases and J by 2 bases, with 18 bases left in between. The CDR3 totals 16 residues.

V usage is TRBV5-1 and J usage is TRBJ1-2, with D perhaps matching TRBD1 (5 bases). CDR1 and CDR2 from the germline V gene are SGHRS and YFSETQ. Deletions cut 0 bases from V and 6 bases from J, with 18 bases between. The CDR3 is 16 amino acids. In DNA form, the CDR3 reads TGCGCCAGCAGCTTGGGGCCCCAGGGAGGAGGGAATGGCTACACCTTC. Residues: CASSLGPQGGGNGYTF.

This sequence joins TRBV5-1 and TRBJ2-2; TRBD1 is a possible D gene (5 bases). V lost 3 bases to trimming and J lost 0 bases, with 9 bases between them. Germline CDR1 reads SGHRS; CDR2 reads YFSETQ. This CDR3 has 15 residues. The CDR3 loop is CASSSGPSNTGELFF. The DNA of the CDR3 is TGCGCCAGCAGCTCAGGGCCCTCGAACACCGGGGAGCTGTTTTTT.

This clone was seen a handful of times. DNA of the CDR3: TGTGCCTGGAGTGCCGCAGTAGGGGGGAGTGAAAAACTGTTTTTT. It encodes CAWSAAVGGSEKLFF. The chain recombines TRBV30 with TRBJ1-4, with D perhaps TRBD1 (6 bases). This CDR3 has 15 residues. Germline V gives CDR1 GTSNPN, CDR2 SVGIG (reference sequence). Trimming shortened V by 1 base and J by 7 bases, and 16 bases separated the two germline ends.

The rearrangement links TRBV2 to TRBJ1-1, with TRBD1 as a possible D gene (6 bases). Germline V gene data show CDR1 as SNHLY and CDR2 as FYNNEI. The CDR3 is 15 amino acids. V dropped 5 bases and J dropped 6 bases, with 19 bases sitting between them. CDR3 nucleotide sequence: TGTGCCAGCAGTTGGACAGAAGAGGGAAACTCTGAAGCTTTCTTT. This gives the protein CASSWTEEGNSEAFF. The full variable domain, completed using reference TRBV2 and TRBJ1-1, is EPEVTQTPSHQVTQMGQEVILRCVPISNHLYFYWYRQILGQKVEFLVSFYNNEISEKSEIFDDQFSVERPDGSNFTLKIRSTKLEDSAMYFCASSWTEEGNSEAFFGQGTRLTVV.

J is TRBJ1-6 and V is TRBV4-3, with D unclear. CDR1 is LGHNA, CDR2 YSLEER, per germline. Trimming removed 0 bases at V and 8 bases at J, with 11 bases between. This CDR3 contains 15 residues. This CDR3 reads CASSQDRVLDSPLHF. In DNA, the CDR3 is TGCGCCAGCAGCCAAGACCGGGTCCTTGATTCACCCCTCCACTTT.

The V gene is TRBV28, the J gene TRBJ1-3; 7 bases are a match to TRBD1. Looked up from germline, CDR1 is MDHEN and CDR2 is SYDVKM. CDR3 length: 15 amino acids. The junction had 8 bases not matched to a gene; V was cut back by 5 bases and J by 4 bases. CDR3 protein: CASSPGTARGNTIYF. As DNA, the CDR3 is TGTGCCAGCAGTCCCGGGACAGCCAGAGGAAACACCATATATTTT.

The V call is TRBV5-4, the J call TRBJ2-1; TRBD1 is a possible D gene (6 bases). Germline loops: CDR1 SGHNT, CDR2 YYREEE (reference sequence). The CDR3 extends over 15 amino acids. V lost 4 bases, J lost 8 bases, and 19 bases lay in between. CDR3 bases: TGTGCCAGCAGCCGAGGACAGTTCCTGAGGGATGAGCAGTTCTTC. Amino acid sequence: CASSRGQFLRDEQFF.

The CDR3 loop is CASSLQGPSGNTIYF. In nucleotides, the CDR3 is TGTGCCAGCAGCTTGCAGGGACCCTCTGGAAACACCATATATTTT. This chain uses TRBV5-8 with TRBJ1-3, with D possibly matching TRBD1 (5 bases). CDR3 length: 15 residues. CDR1 and CDR2 (germline): SGHTS, YDEGEE. The V gene lost 1 base and the J gene lost 0 bases, with 8 bases spanning the gap.

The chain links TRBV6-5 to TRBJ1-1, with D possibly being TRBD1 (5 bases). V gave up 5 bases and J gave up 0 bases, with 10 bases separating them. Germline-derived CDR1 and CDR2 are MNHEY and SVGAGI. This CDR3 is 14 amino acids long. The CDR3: CASSTGGMNTEAFF. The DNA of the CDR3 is TGTGCCAGCAGTACTGGGGGGATGAACACTGAAGCTTTCTTT.

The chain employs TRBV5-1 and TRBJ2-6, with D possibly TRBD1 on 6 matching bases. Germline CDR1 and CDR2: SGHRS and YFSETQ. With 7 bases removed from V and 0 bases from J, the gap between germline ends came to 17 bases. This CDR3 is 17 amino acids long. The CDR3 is CASATGHADSGANVLTF. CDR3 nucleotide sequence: TGCGCCAGCGCCACGGGACACGCCGACTCTGGGGCCAACGTCCTGACTTTC. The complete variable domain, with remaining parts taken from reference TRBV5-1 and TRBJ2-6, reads KAGVTQTPRYLIKTRGQQVTLSCSPISGHRSVSWYQQTPGQGLQFLFEYFSETQRNKGNFPGRFSGRQFSNSRSEMNVSTLELGDSALYLCASATGHADSGANVLTFGAGSRLTVL.

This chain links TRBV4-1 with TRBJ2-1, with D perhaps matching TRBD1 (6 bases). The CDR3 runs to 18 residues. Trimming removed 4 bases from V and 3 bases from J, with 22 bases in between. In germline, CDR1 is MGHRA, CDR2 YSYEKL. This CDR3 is CASSLRGNRDSGYNEQFF. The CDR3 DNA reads TGCGCCAGCAGCCTCAGGGGAAACAGGGATAGTGGCTACAATGAGCAGTTCTTC.

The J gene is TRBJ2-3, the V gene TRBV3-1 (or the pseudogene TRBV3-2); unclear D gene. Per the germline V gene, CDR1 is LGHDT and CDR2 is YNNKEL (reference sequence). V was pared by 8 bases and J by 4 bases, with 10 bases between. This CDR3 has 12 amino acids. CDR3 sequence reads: CASARVADTQYF. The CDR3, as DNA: TGTGCCAGCGCCCGGGTGGCAGATACGCAGTATTTT.

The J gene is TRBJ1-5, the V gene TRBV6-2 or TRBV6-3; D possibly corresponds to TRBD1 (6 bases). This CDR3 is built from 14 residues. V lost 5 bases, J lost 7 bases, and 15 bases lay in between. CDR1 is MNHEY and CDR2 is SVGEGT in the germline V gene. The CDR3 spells CASSMGAARQPQHF. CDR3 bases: TGTGCCAGCAGTATGGGGGCCGCACGCCAGCCCCAGCATTTT.

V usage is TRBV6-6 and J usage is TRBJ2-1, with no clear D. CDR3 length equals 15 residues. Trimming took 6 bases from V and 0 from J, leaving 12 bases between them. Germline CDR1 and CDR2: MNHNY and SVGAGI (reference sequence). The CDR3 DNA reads TGTGCCAGCAGCAATTACGATCTCTCCTACAATGAGCAGTTCTTC. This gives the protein CASSNYDLSYNEQFF.

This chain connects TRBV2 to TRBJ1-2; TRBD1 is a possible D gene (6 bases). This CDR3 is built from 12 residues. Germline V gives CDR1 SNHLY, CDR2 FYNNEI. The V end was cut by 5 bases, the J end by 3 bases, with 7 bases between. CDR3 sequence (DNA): TGTGCCAGCAGTAACAGGGACTATGGCTACACCTTC. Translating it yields CASSNRDYGYTF.

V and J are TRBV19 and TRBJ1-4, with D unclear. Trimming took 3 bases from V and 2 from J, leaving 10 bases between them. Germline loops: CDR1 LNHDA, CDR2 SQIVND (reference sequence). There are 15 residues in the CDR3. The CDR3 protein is CASSISVGTNEKLFF. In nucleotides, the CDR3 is TGTGCCAGTAGTATTTCGGTCGGGACTAATGAAAAACTGTTTTTT.

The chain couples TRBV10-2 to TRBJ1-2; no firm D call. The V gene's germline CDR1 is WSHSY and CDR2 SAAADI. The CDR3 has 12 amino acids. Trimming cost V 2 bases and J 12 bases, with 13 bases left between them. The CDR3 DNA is TGCGCCAGCAGTGAGCCCCTAGGTCAAAACACCTTC. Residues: CASSEPLGQNTF.